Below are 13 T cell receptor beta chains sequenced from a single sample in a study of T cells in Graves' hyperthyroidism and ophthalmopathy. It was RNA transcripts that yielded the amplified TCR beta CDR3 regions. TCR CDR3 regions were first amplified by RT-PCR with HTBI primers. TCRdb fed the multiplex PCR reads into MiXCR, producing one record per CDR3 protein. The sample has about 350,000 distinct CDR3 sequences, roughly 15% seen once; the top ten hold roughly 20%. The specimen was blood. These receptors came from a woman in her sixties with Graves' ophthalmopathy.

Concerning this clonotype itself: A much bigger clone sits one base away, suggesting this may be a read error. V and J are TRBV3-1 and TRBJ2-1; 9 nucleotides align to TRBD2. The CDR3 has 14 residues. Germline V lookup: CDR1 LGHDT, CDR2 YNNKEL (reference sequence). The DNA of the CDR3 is TGTGCCAGCAGTGACCTAGCGGGGAACAATGTGCAGTTCTTC. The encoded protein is CASSDLAGNNVQFF.

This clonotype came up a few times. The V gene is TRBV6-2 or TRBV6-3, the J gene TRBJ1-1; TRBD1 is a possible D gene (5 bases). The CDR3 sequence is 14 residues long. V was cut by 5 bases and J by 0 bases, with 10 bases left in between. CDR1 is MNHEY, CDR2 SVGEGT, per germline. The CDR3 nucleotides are TGTGCCAGCAGTGTACAGGATATGAACACTGAAGCTTTCTTT. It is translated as CASSVQDMNTEAFF.

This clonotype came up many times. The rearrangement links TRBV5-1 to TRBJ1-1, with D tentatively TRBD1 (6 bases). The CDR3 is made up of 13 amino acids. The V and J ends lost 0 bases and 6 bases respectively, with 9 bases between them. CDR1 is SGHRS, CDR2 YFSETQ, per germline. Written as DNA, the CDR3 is TGCGCCAGCAGCTTGGCCGGGGGCCCTGAAGCTTTCTTT. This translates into CASSLAGGPEAFF.

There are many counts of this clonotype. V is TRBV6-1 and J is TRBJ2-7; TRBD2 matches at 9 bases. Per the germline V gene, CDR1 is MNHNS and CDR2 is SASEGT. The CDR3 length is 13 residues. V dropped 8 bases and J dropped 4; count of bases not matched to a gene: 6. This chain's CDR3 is CASAPGLAYEQYF. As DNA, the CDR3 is TGTGCCAGCGCCCCGGGACTAGCATACGAGCAGTACTTC.

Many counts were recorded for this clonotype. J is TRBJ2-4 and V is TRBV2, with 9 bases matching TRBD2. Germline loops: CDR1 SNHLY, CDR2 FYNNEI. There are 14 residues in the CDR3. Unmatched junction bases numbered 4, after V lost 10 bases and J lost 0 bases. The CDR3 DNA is TGTGCCACCTCGACTAGCGGAGCCAAAAACATTCAGTACTTC. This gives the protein CATSTSGAKNIQYF.

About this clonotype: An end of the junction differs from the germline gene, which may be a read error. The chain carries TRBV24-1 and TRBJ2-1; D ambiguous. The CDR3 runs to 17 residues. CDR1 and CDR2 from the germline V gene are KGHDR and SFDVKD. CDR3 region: CATSEDVWNPTYNEQLF. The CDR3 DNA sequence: TGTGCCACCAGTGAGGATGTGTGGAACCCCACCTACAATGAGCAGCTCTTC.

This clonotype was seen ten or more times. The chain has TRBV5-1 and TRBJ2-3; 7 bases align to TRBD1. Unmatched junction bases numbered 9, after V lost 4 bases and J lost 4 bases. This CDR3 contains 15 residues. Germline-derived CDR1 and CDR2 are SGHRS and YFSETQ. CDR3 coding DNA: TGCGCCAGCAGCGCCACCGGGACAGAACCAGATACGCAGTATTTT. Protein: CASSATGTEPDTQYF.

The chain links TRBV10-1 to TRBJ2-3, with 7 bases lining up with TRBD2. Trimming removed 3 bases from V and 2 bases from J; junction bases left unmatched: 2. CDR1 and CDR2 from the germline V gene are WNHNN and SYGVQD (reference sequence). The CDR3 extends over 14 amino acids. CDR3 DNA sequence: TGCGCCAGCAGTGAAAGCGGGAACACAGATACGCAGTATTTT. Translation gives CASSESGNTDTQYF.

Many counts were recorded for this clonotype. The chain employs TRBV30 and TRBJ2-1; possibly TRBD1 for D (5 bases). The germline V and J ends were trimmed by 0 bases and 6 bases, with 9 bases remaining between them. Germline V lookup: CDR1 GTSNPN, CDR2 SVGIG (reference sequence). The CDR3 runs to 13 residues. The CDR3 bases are TGTGCCTGGAGTGTACAAGGGGTCAATGAGCAGTTCTTC. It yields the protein CAWSVQGVNEQFF. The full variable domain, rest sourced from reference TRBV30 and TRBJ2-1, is SQTIHQWPATLVQPVGSPLSLECTVEGTSNPNLYWYRQAAGRGLQLLFYSVGIGQISSEVPQNLSASRPQDRQFILSSKKLLLSDSGFYLCAWSVQGVNEQFFGPGTRLTVL.

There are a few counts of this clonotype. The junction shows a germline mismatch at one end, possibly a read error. Here the CDR3 DNA reads TGCGCCAGCAGCTCAGCACAGGGAGCTAACTATGACTACACCTTC. It encodes CASSSAQGANYDYTF. The gene calls are TRBV5-1 and TRBJ1-2, with D possibly matching TRBD1 (6 bases). Germline CDR1 is SGHRS and CDR2 is YFSETQ. The CDR3 loop spans 15 amino acids.

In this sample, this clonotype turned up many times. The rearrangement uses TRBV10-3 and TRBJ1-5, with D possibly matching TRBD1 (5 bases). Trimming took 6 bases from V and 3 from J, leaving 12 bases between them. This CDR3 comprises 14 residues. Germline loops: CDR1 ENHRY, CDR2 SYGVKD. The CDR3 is CAISDGGNNQPQHF. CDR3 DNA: TGTGCCATCAGCGACGGGGGGAACAATCAGCCCCAGCATTTT.

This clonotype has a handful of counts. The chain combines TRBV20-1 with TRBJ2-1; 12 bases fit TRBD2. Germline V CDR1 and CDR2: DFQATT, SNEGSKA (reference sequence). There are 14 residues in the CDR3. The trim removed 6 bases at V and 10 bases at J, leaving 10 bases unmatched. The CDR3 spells CSALLAGGPGEQFF. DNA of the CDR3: TGCAGTGCCTTGCTAGCGGGAGGGCCTGGGGAGCAGTTCTTC.

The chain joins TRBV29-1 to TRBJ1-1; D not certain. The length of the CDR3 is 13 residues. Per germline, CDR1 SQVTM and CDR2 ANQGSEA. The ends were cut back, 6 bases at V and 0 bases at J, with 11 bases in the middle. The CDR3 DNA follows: TGCAGCGTGACACGGACGTTGAACACTGAAGCTTTCTTT. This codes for CSVTRTLNTEAFF.